One TCR beta chain is described in this entry. Authors' methods: How many nucleated cells were present was estimated from reference gene primer amplification. TCRdb's table, derived via immunoSEQ multiplex PCR, lists solely in-frame clones and lacks some. That table gives V, J and clone size, and the DNA gave D and trimming. This repertoire shows 200,000 to 250,000 clones, around 85% found once; its top ten account for approximately 2.8%. The entry originates in a study of blood T cell repertoires in COVID-19. Study information: Cohort 3 donors were reported recovered after two negative PCRs, clearance, or symptom resolution. Sources were T cells, B-cell-depleted T cells, or PBMCs; the material itself was cDNA or gDNA.

V lost 4 bases and J 1 base, leaving 14 bases between the germline ends. The length of the CDR3 is 15 residues. The specimen sequenced was PBMCs or T cells enriched from blood (not recorded which). The chain recombines TRBV5-3 with TRBJ1-1, with TRBD1 as a possible D gene (5 bases). TRBV5-3 carries the ORF label, with uncertain function. The source of this sequence is a woman in her fifties or sixties in a cohort exposed to, infected with or recovered from COVID-19 (not recorded which). CDR3 residues: CARSPRDCRNTEAFF. The CDR3, as DNA: TGTGCCAGAAGCCCCCGGGACTGTAGGAACACTGAAGCTTTCTTT.